These T cell receptor beta chains were read from a single sample in a study of cytomegalovirus exposure and HLA in healthy donors. Sequenced by immunoSEQ multiplex PCR; TCRdb stores in-frame clones only, minus some. The data contain approximately 200,000 clones, around nine tenths of them seen just once; the ten biggest clones take up 2.5% to 3.5%. The sample taken for sequencing was PBMCs. Receptor source: a woman between 18 and 29 years old in good health and CMV-seronegative. CDR3s include the opening cysteine and the closing phenylalanine or tryptophan. The D gene is left open where the match is weak. Only some rows state a clone size, as once, few, many or a class for expanded clones.

clone_size,d_call,v_call,j_call,cdr3_nt,cdr3_aa
-,TRBD1,TRBV6-5,TRBJ2-3,TGTGCCAGCAGTTCTCGACAGGGTTACACAGATACGCAGTATTTT,CASSSRQGYTDTQYF
-,TRBD1,TRBV5-1,TRBJ1-1,TGCGCCAGCAGCTTGGGGGACAGGGGTTTGGACACTGAAGCTTTCTTT,CASSLGDRGLDTEAFF
-,-,TRBV6-1,TRBJ2-6,TGTGCCAGCAGTGGGCCGAGGGAGCTCTCTGGGGCCAACGTCCTGACTTTC,CASSGPRELSGANVLTF
-,TRBD1,TRBV15,TRBJ1-1,TGTGCCACCAGCAGCAGGGGGCCGAACACTGAAGCTTTCTTT,CATSSRGPNTEAFF
-,TRBD1,TRBV19,TRBJ2-7,TGTGCCAGTAGTGGAGGACAGGGTACCTACGAGCAGTACTTC,CASSGGQGTYEQYF
-,TRBD2,TRBV15,TRBJ2-1,TGTGCCACCAGCGGGGGACTAGCGGGAGGGCGCAATGAGCAGTTCTTC,CATSGGLAGGRNEQFF
-,-,TRBV7-4,TRBJ2-4,TGTGCCAGCAGCCCCGGGGGGCCCAAACGGGCCAAAAACATTCAGTACTTC,CASSPGGPKRAKNIQYF
-,TRBD1,TRBV6-5,TRBJ1-2,TGTGCCAGCAGGGTGGGACAGGGGAGGAGCTACACCTTC,CASRVGQGRSYTF
-,TRBD2,TRBV7-3,TRBJ2-2,TGTGCCAGCAGCTTTGAACCCCCCACTAGCGGGAGGGACACCGGGGAGCTGTTTTTT,CASSFEPPTSGRDTGELFF
-,-,TRBV30,TRBJ2-2,TGTGCCTGGAGTGTTAGGGGGGGGGCCGGGGAGCTGTTTTTT,CAWSVRGGAGELFF
-,-,TRBV6-5,TRBJ2-5,TGTGCCAGCACCGCACGGGGGGAGACCCAGTACTTC,CASTARGETQYF
-,TRBD1,TRBV19,TRBJ1-1,TGTGCCAGTATACCCCAGGGGGCTCGGGGGAACACTGAAGCTTTCTTT,CASIPQGARGNTEAFF
-,-,TRBV25-1,TRBJ2-1,TGTGCCAGCGCAGGGGGGAGAGAGCAGTTCTTC,CASAGGREQFF
few,-,TRBV14,TRBJ2-7,TGTGCCAGCAGCGCGTACCAGCGCGAGCAGTACTTC,CASSAYQREQYF
-,-,TRBV6-1,TRBJ1-3,TGTGCCAGCAGTCTACAGGGTTCTGGAAACACCATATATTTT,CASSLQGSGNTIYF
-,-,TRBV7-9,TRBJ1-1,TGTGCCAGCAGTTTAACAGGGACTGAAGCTTTCTTT,CASSLTGTEAFF
-,-,TRBV5-6,TRBJ2-1,TGTGCCAGCGAGAAGGCGGGACAGTATAATGAGCAGTTCTTC,CASEKAGQYNEQFF
-,-,TRBV27,TRBJ2-7,TGTGCCAGCAGGATCCCCGGGACCTACGAGCAGTACTTC,CASRIPGTYEQYF
-,TRBD2,TRBV4-2,TRBJ2-3,TGTGCCAGCAGCCGCGCTAGCGGGAGCGCAGATACGCAGTATTTT,CASSRASGSADTQYF
-,-,TRBV27,TRBJ2-7,TGTGCCAGCAGTTCCTTGGACAGTTACGAGCAGTACTTC,CASSSLDSYEQYF
-,-,TRBV7-2,TRBJ2-2,TGTGCCAGCAGCTTCGTAGCGGTCAACACCGGGGAGCTGTTTTTT,CASSFVAVNTGELFF
-,TRBD2,TRBV30,TRBJ2-3,TGTGCCTGGAGCCAGGGAGGGTCCACAGATACGCAGTATTTT,CAWSQGGSTDTQYF
-,TRBD1,TRBV13,TRBJ1-2,TGTGCCAGCAGCCTCGGACAGGGGGCAGGTAACTATGGCTACACCTTC,CASSLGQGAGNYGYTF
-,-,TRBV6-1,TRBJ2-3,TGTGCCAGCAGTGAATGGGGTGGATGGGGGAGGACAGATACGCAGTATTTT,CASSEWGGWGRTDTQYF
-,TRBD2,TRBV27,TRBJ2-7,TGTGCCAGCAGTCGGGAATGGACTAGCGGACCAGCATACGAGCAGTACTTC,CASSREWTSGPAYEQYF
-,TRBD2,TRBV7-2,TRBJ2-3,TGTGCCAGTCGACTAGCGGTAATCACCTCGGGGACAGATACGCAGTATTTT,CASRLAVITSGTDTQYF
-,-,TRBV28,TRBJ2-7,TGTGCCAGCAGTTCGGAGACAGGCTCCCACGAGCAGTACTTC,CASSSETGSHEQYF
once,-,TRBV5-1,TRBJ2-5,TGCGCCAGCAGCTTCCAGGATAAAGAGACCCAGTACTTC,CASSFQDKETQYF
-,-,TRBV7-8,TRBJ2-7,TGTGCCAGCAGCTTAGCGGGGGGCTACGAGCAGTACTTC,CASSLAGGYEQYF
-,TRBD2,TRBV19,TRBJ2-1,TGTGCCAGTAGCCGTCGGGCGGGGGGCCACAATGAGCAGTTCTTC,CASSRRAGGHNEQFF
many,-,TRBV6-1,TRBJ1-5,TGTGCCAGCACAGACACATACAATCAGCCCCAGCATTTT,CASTDTYNQPQHF
-,TRBD2,TRBV5-4,TRBJ2-2,TGTGCCAGCAGCCTCCCACCCGGGACTAGCGGGAGGCGGAACACCGGGGAGCTGTTTTTT,CASSLPPGTSGRRNTGELFF
once,TRBD2,TRBV4-1,TRBJ2-7,TGCGCCAGCAGCCAAGAGGGAGGGGTCGAGCAGTACTTC,CASSQEGGVEQYF
-,TRBD1,TRBV28,TRBJ1-1,TGTGCCAGCAGATCCGGGACAGGGGGCACTGAAGCTTTCTTT,CASRSGTGGTEAFF
-,-,TRBV6-1,TRBJ1-2,TGTGCCAGCAGCCAAGGGGCGGTGTTTGGTGGCTACACCTTC,CASSQGAVFGGYTF
-,TRBD2,TRBV4-2,TRBJ2-7,TGTGCCAGCAGCCAAGAGTCCCTAGCGGGAGTTTACGAGCAGTACTTC,CASSQESLAGVYEQYF
-,TRBD2,TRBV28,TRBJ2-7,TGTGCCAGCAGTGCCCCGCCGAGGCTAGCGGGAGGTTCTGAACCCTACGAGCAGTACTTC,CASSAPPRLAGGSEPYEQYF
-,TRBD1,TRBV7-9,TRBJ2-6,TGTGCCACCACACTGGGGACAGGGGGCGCTGGGGCCAACGTCCTGACTTTC,CATTLGTGGAGANVLTF
once,-,TRBV28,TRBJ1-1,TGTGCCAGCGAGGCCCCAATGAACACTGAAGCTTTCTTT,CASEAPMNTEAFF
-,TRBD1,TRBV20-1,TRBJ2-3,TGCAGTGCTAGCTCGGACAGGTTGAGGAATTTT,CSASSDRLRNF
-,-,TRBV21-1,TRBJ1-5,TGTGCCAGCATCGGACAGGCCCATCAGCCCCAGCATTTT,CASIGQAHQPQHF
-,-,TRBV27,TRBJ2-1,TGTGCCAGCAGTTTTGAGGGCAATGAGCAGTTCTTC,CASSFEGNEQFF
-,TRBD1,TRBV9,TRBJ2-5,TGTGCCAGCAGTCTAGGACAGGGCCGCCAAGAGACCCAGTACTTC,CASSLGQGRQETQYF
-,-,TRBV9,TRBJ1-2,TGTGCCAGCAGCGTATCCCCCGGGATAAACTATGGCTACACCTTC,CASSVSPGINYGYTF